This T cell receptor (beta chain) appears in the sequencing data of a study of CD8 T cells in ankylosing spondylitis. General study results and limits: What appeared characteristic of ankylosing spondylitis blood was a TCR beta motif of fewer than ten highly homologous variants. Disease-linked clones reportedly concentrated significantly in matched ankylosing spondylitis synovial fluid.

V lost 4 bases and J 8 bases, leaving 15 bases between the germline ends. The CDR3 is 15 residues long. Germline V gene data show CDR1 as SGHAT and CDR2 as FQNNGV. Via MiXCR, TCRdb re-called the 5' RACE reads, giving one row per CDR3 protein. This table holds approximately 540,000 distinct CDR3 sequences, about an eighth found once. To note about this clonotype: Its antigen remains unidentified.

The specimen sequenced was blood, either unsorted or a sorted T cell fraction (not recorded which). This clonotype was sampled from a male donor with ankylosing spondylitis. The V gene is TRBV11-2, the J gene TRBJ1-6; a weak D match, TRBD1 (5 bases). The CDR3 region has the DNA TGTGCCAGCAGCTACCTCACAGGAGGGGATTCACCCCTCCACTTT. Its protein is CASSYLTGGDSPLHF.